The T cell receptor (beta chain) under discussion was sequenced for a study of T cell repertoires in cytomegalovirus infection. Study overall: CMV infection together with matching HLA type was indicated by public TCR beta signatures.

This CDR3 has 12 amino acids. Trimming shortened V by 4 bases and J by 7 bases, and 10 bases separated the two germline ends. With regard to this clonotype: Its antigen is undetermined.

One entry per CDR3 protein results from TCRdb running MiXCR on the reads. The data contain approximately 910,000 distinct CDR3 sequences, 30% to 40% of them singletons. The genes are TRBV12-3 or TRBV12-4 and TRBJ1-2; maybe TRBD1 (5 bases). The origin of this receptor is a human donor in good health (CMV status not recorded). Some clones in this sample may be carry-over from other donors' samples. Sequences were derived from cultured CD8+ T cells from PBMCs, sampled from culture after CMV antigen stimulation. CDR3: CASSSGRFGYTF. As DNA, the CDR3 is TGTGCCAGCAGTTCGGGGCGCTTTGGCTACACCTTC.